This T cell receptor (beta chain) appears in the sequencing data of a study of control samples from healthy donors and cancer patients. Data came from immunoSEQ multiplex PCR; TCRdb stores just in-frame clones and leaves some out. This repertoire shows over 40,000 clones, approximately 91% found once; its top ten account for over 35%. The V gene lost 2 bases and the J gene lost 0 bases, with 11 bases spanning the gap. The CDR3 covers 16 residues. CDR1 is SGHTA, CDR2 FQGNSA, per germline. The V gene is TRBV7-2, the J gene TRBJ1-3; D is unresolved. The sample consisted of PBMCs. The receptor was derived from a man over 45 with head and neck cancer. CDR3 nucleotides: TGTGCCAGCAGCTTACAGAATCTCCTCTCTGGAAACACCATATATTTT. Protein sequence: CASSLQNLLSGNTIYF.